Below are 10 T cell receptor beta chains sequenced from a single sample in a study of shared clonotypes between healthy human individuals. Only in-frame clones appear in the TCRdb table, and some are missing; sequencing was by immunoSEQ multiplex PCR. This table holds around 2,000,000 clones, 85% to 95% found once. Sequenced: naive CD4+ T cells sorted from blood. The subset denotes: CD45RA+ positively selected. These receptors were obtained from a young man in good health.

The chain links TRBV7-2 to TRBJ1-1; 8 bases match TRBD1. Germline V gene sequence: CDR1 SGHTA, CDR2 FQGNSA. The CDR3 totals 13 residues. V dropped 3 bases and J dropped 7; count of bases not matched to a gene: 4. The CDR3 DNA reads TGTGCCAGCAGCTTCGGCAGGGGGCTTGAAGCTTTCTTT. This gives the protein CASSFGRGLEAFF.

The chain carries TRBV15 and TRBJ2-7, with D possibly TRBD1 on 6 matching bases. V lost 5 bases and J 0 bases, leaving 11 bases between the germline ends. The CDR3 extends over 14 amino acids. Germline assignment: CDR1 LNHNV and CDR2 YYDKDF (reference sequence). The CDR3 loop reads CATSGRDTSYEQYF. CDR3 DNA sequence: TGTGCCACCAGCGGACGGGACACCTCCTACGAGCAGTACTTC. The variable domain in full, with the rest retrieved from reference TRBV15 and TRBJ2-7, is DAMVIQNPRYQVTQFGKPVTLSCSQTLNHNVMYWYQQKSSQAPKLLFHYYDKDFNNEADTPDNFQSRRPNTSFCFLDIRSPGLGDTAMYLCATSGRDTSYEQYFGPGTRLTVT.

About this clone: The same CDR3 is also encoded by other DNA sequences in this sample. The chain has TRBV18 and TRBJ2-7; D not certain. The CDR3 runs to 12 residues. The ends were cut back, 2 bases at V and 4 bases at J, with 6 bases in the middle. The germline gives CDR1 KGHSH, CDR2 LQKENI. The CDR3 protein is CASSPGNYEQYF. The CDR3 bases are TGTGCCAGCTCACCAGGAAATTACGAGCAGTACTTC.

The V call is TRBV7-9, the J call TRBJ2-2; TRBD2 might be the D (7 bases). Germline values: CDR1 SEHNR, CDR2 FQNEAQ (reference sequence). Trimming took off 8 bases at V and 0 bases at J, with 13 bases between the two ends. CDR3 length equals 15 residues. CDR3 in amino acids: CASPPGGPNTGELFF. The DNA for the CDR3 is TGTGCCAGCCCGCCCGGGGGGCCGAACACCGGGGAGCTGTTTTTT.

CDR3 sequence (DNA): TGTGCCAGCAGCCAGGGGGGATGGGGCTCGGTGAACACTGAAGCTTTCTTT. It codes for CASSQGGWGSVNTEAFF. The J gene is TRBJ1-1, the V gene TRBV7-9; 7 nucleotides align to TRBD1. V shed 5 bases and J 0 bases; nucleotides not matched to a gene: 12. The CDR3 runs 17 residues. Germline loops: CDR1 SEHNR, CDR2 FQNEAQ (reference sequence).

The chain joins TRBV4-1 to TRBJ1-2, with TRBD1 as a possible D gene (5 bases). The CDR3 has 13 amino acids. The germline CDR1 and CDR2 sequences are MGHRA and YSYEKL. V lost 6 bases, J lost 4 bases, and 12 bases lay in between. This chain's CDR3 is CASRGDRTYGYTF. The CDR3 region has the DNA TGCGCCAGCAGAGGGGACCGAACCTATGGCTACACCTTC.

The chain combines TRBV7-2 with TRBJ1-6; tentative D call: TRBD1 (6 bases). Per germline, CDR1 SGHTA and CDR2 FQGNSA. Trimming took 1 base from V and 10 from J, leaving 11 bases between them. The CDR3 length is 14 residues. CDR3 nucleotide sequence: TGTGCCAGCAGCTTAGATCAGGGGCGGTCACCCCTCCACTTT. Its translation: CASSLDQGRSPLHF.

This clone was counted once. V and J are TRBV7-2 and TRBJ2-3; no firm D call. CDR3 length: 13 residues. Germline V CDR1 and CDR2: SGHTA, FQGNSA. Trimming took 2 bases from V and 6 from J, leaving 9 bases between them. DNA for the CDR3: TGTGCCAGCAGCTTATGGCTGGGGGATACGCAGTATTTT. This translates into CASSLWLGDTQYF.

Remarks on this clone: Other DNA sequences in the sample encode the same CDR3. J is TRBJ2-7 and V is TRBV6-5, with 11 bases identical to TRBD2. Trimming removed 6 bases from V and 0 bases from J; junction bases left unmatched: 4. CDR3 size: 15 residues. CDR1 MNHEY and CDR2 SVGAGI come from the germline V gene. CDR3 sequence: CASSPTSGSSYEQYF. In DNA form, the CDR3 reads TGTGCCAGCAGCCCCACTAGCGGGAGCTCCTACGAGCAGTACTTC.

This clone was seen a handful of times. This chain joins TRBV7-9 and TRBJ1-5, with 7 bases aligning to TRBD1. The V and J ends lost 5 bases and 2 bases, in that order; junction bases with no gene match: 3. Germline V CDR1 and CDR2: SEHNR, FQNEAQ (reference sequence). This CDR3 is built from 14 residues. The CDR3 protein is CASSAGTGNQPQHF. CDR3 coding DNA: TGTGCCAGCAGCGCAGGGACAGGCAATCAGCCCCAGCATTTT.